One and the same sample provided the 16 T cell receptor beta chains below, sequenced in a study of blood T cell repertoires in COVID-19. Method: immunoSEQ multiplex PCR; TCRdb's copy keeps in-frame clones and lacks some. The data contain 250,000 to 350,000 clones, more than 70% of them singletons. The specimen was peripheral blood. The receptors were sampled from a woman in her twenties or thirties with COVID-19, enrolled during active disease.

V is TRBV28 and J is TRBJ2-7; no reliable D call. There are 11 residues in the CDR3. The V and J ends lost 6 bases and 3 bases respectively, with 6 bases between them. The germline CDR1 and CDR2 sequences are MDHEN and SYDVKM. CDR3: CASRSVYEQYF. In DNA form, the CDR3 reads TGTGCCAGCAGGTCGGTCTACGAGCAGTACTTC. The complete variable domain, with remaining parts taken from reference TRBV28 and TRBJ2-7, reads DVKVTQSSRYLVKRTGEKVFLECVQDMDHENMFWYRQDPGLGLRLIYFSYDVKMKEKGDIPEGYSVSREKKERFSLILESASTNQTSMYLCASRSVYEQYFGPGTRLTVT.

The J gene is TRBJ2-7, the V gene TRBV27, with D tentatively TRBD1 (8 bases). V dropped 2 bases and J dropped 2 bases, with 13 bases sitting between them. Germline CDR1 reads MNHEY; CDR2 reads SMNVEV (reference sequence). This CDR3 region has 15 residues. DNA for the CDR3: TGTGCCAGCAGTTTAGGACAGGGAGGGACCTACGAGCAGTACTTC. This gives the protein CASSLGQGGTYEQYF.

This chain joins TRBV6-6 and TRBJ2-7; 16 bases line up with TRBD2. Trimming cost V 5 bases and J 4 bases; bases outside gene matches: 11. Looked up from germline, CDR1 is MNHNY and CDR2 is SVGAGI (reference sequence). The CDR3 runs 18 residues. The CDR3 region is CASSPPRGLAGGEYEQYF. CDR3 DNA: TGTGCCAGCAGTCCACCGCGGGGACTAGCGGGAGGGGAGTACGAGCAGTACTTC.

The chain links TRBV6-1 to TRBJ1-2; 10 positions match TRBD1. Germline CDR1 and CDR2: MNHNS and SASEGT. Trimming at V came to 3 bases and at J to 4 bases, leaving 5 bases not matched to a gene. The CDR3 has 15 amino acids. CDR3 in amino acids: CASSEGQGYSYGYTF. In DNA, the CDR3 is TGTGCCAGCAGTGAGGGACAGGGGTATTCCTATGGCTACACCTTC.

Comment on this clone: The junction does not match germline at one end; this may be a read error. The chain links TRBV10-1 to TRBJ2-3; TRBD1 is a possible D gene (5 bases). In germline, CDR1 is WNHNN, CDR2 SYGVQD (reference sequence). The CDR3 is 14 residues long. This CDR3 reads CASSERGSTHTQYF. CDR3 bases: TGCGCCAGCAGTGAAAGGGGTTCCACACATACGCAGTATTTT.

V is TRBV9 and J is TRBJ2-1, with unresolved D. The CDR3 loop spans 17 amino acids. Germline-derived CDR1 and CDR2 are SGDLS and YYNGEE. The germline V and J ends were trimmed by 0 bases and 0 bases, with 13 bases remaining between them. In nucleotides, the CDR3 is TGTGCCAGCAGCGTAGCCCATGACTGGAGCTCCTACAATGAGCAGTTCTTC. This codes for CASSVAHDWSSYNEQFF.

This chain uses TRBV19 with TRBJ2-2; 9 positions agree with TRBD1. In germline, CDR1 is LNHDA, CDR2 SQIVND (reference sequence). This CDR3 comprises 15 residues. Unmatched junction bases numbered 14, after V lost 5 bases and J lost 13 bases. CDR3 residues: CASSVTPGQGGGLFF. CDR3 sequence (DNA): TGTGCCAGTAGTGTAACCCCGGGACAGGGAGGAGGGCTGTTTTTT.

CDR3 loop: CASSLGGQVPNTEAFF. The CDR3, as DNA: TGTGCCAGCAGCTTAGGAGGACAAGTACCGAACACTGAAGCTTTCTTT. V usage is TRBV7-9 and J usage is TRBJ1-1, with D perhaps matching TRBD1 (5 bases). The germline V and J ends were trimmed by 1 base and 1 base, with 13 bases remaining between them. Germline V gene lookup returns CDR1 SEHNR and CDR2 FQNEAQ (reference sequence). This CDR3 region has 16 residues.

As regards this clone: At one of its ends the junction is not consistent with the germline gene, which may arise from a read error. This chain connects TRBV29-1 to TRBJ1-1, with D perhaps matching TRBD1 (5 bases). The CDR3 totals 12 residues. The germline gives CDR1 SQVTM, CDR2 ANQGSEA. The DNA for the CDR3 is TGCAGCGTTGGACGGGGGAACACTGAGGCTTTCTTT. Protein: CSVGRGNTEAFF.

The V gene is TRBV7-6, the J gene TRBJ2-7; D perhaps matches TRBD2 (5 bases). The CDR3 is 13 residues long. CDR1 and CDR2 from the germline V gene are SGHVS and FNYEAQ. V lost 5 bases and J lost 3, with 11 bases in between. The CDR3 DNA reads as TGTGCCAGCAGCCAAGGGAGCCTCTACGAGCAGTACTTC. Translation: CASSQGSLYEQYF.

The V call is TRBV19, the J call TRBJ2-1; no clear D gene. CDR1 is LNHDA, CDR2 SQIVND, per germline (reference sequence). Trimming removed 1 base at V and 5 bases at J, with 9 bases between. The CDR3 extends over 14 amino acids. CDR3 region: CASSIGSPNNEQFF. The DNA for the CDR3 is TGTGCCAGTAGTATAGGTTCACCTAACAATGAGCAGTTCTTC.

V usage is TRBV11-3 and J usage is TRBJ2-7, with TRBD1 as a possible D gene (6 bases). V was shortened by 6 bases and J by 6 bases, with 12 bases between the two germline ends. The CDR3 runs to 12 residues. Germline V gene sequence: CDR1 SGHNT, CDR2 YENEEA. CDR3 residues: CASSTTGSEQYF. CDR3 nucleotide sequence: TGTGCCAGCAGTACCACAGGGAGCGAGCAGTACTTC.

The chain is built from TRBV11-2 and TRBJ2-7, with D perhaps matching TRBD2 (5 bases). The CDR3 consists of 11 residues. Germline V CDR1 and CDR2: SGHAT, FQNNGV. Trimming shortened V by 2 bases and J by 6 bases, and 5 bases separated the two germline ends. The CDR3 protein is CASSLSGEQYF. For the CDR3, the DNA is TGTGCCAGCAGCTTAAGCGGCGAGCAGTACTTC.

V gene TRBV4-1 combines with J gene TRBJ1-2; D may be TRBD1 (6 bases). The V gene lost 6 bases and the J gene lost 3 bases, with 11 bases spanning the gap. Germline-derived CDR1 and CDR2 are MGHRA and YSYEKL. CDR3 length: 13 amino acids. CDR3 loop: CASRQGGDYGYTF. In nucleotides, the CDR3 is TGCGCCAGCAGACAGGGCGGCGACTATGGCTACACCTTC.

The CDR3 nucleotides read TGTGCCAGCAGCTTAAGATGGGGGCCCCTTAGCTCTGGAAACACCATATATTTT. It codes for CASSLRWGPLSSGNTIYF. This chain joins TRBV7-6 and TRBJ1-3; TRBD1 might be the D (6 bases). CDR1 is SGHVS and CDR2 is FNYEAQ in the germline V gene. This CDR3 has 18 residues. V gave up 2 bases and J gave up 0 bases, with 17 bases separating them. Full variable domain (outside the CDR3, taken from reference TRBV7-6 and TRBJ1-3): GAGVSQSPRYKVTKRGQDVALRCDPISGHVSLYWYRQALGQGPEFLTYFNYEAQQDKSGLPNDRFSAERPEGSISTLTIQRTEQRDSAMYRCASSLRWGPLSSGNTIYFGEGSWLTVV.

The chain recombines TRBV6-4 with TRBJ2-1; the match to TRBD2 covers 7 bases. The CDR3 length is 12 residues. The germline CDR1 and CDR2 sequences are MRHNA and SNTAGT. With V trimmed by 2 bases and J by 9 bases, 1 base remained unmatched. CDR3 sequence reads: CASSDTGGEQFF. CDR3 sequence (DNA): TGTGCCAGCAGTGACACGGGAGGTGAGCAGTTCTTC.